This entry concerns a single T cell receptor beta chain. Its target is not known. Sorted-subset replicate PCR reactions contained roughly 200 ng DNA, corresponding to approximately 30,000 T cell genomes. The data were produced by immunoSEQ multiplex PCR, yet TCRdb's version contains in-frame clones alone and is incomplete. The data show about 2 million clones, about 95% seen once. The sample belongs to a study of shared clonotypes between healthy human individuals. For the study at large: The donors, a couple of women and three men, were aged 18 to 49. Points from the study as a whole: Several donors held about 4.5% of naive CD4 clonotypes in common. The four-donor shared clonotypes exceeded non-shared clonotypes in generation probability, with non-shared ones scoring lower.

It was CD45RO-negative cells, positively selected for CCR7, that made up naive CD8 cells, with terminally differentiated effector memory CD45RA+ cells excluded. From germline, CDR1 is SGHDT and CDR2 YYEEEE. This CDR3 has 16 residues. V was pared by 0 bases and J by 6 bases, with 17 bases between. V is TRBV5-6 and J is TRBJ2-3; no clear D. The receptor's source is a man between 18 and 29 years old in good health. Sequencing used naive CD8+ T cells sorted from blood. CDR3 residues: CASSLELGQPKDTQYF. The CDR3 region has the DNA TGTGCCAGCAGCTTGGAGCTGGGCCAGCCGAAGGATACGCAGTATTTT.